This TCR beta chain derives from a study of blood T cell repertoires in COVID-19. The germline gives CDR1 MDHEN, CDR2 SYDVKM. This CDR3 has 15 amino acids. Losses at the gene ends were 5 bases for V and 2 bases for J; bases not matched to a gene: 8. Clones were sequenced by immunoSEQ multiplex PCR, and TCRdb holds only the in-frame ones, with some missing. The sample contains about 130,000 clones, approximately 89% of which appear only once. The sequence came from a woman aged 55-70 years with acute or convalescent COVID-19. The sequenced sample was peripheral blood. The V and J genes are TRBV28 and TRBJ1-2; TRBD1 aligns across 7 bases. CDR3 in DNA: TGTGCCAGCAGTACCCGGACAGGCCTAAACTATGGCTACACCTTC. It specifies CASSTRTGLNYGYTF.